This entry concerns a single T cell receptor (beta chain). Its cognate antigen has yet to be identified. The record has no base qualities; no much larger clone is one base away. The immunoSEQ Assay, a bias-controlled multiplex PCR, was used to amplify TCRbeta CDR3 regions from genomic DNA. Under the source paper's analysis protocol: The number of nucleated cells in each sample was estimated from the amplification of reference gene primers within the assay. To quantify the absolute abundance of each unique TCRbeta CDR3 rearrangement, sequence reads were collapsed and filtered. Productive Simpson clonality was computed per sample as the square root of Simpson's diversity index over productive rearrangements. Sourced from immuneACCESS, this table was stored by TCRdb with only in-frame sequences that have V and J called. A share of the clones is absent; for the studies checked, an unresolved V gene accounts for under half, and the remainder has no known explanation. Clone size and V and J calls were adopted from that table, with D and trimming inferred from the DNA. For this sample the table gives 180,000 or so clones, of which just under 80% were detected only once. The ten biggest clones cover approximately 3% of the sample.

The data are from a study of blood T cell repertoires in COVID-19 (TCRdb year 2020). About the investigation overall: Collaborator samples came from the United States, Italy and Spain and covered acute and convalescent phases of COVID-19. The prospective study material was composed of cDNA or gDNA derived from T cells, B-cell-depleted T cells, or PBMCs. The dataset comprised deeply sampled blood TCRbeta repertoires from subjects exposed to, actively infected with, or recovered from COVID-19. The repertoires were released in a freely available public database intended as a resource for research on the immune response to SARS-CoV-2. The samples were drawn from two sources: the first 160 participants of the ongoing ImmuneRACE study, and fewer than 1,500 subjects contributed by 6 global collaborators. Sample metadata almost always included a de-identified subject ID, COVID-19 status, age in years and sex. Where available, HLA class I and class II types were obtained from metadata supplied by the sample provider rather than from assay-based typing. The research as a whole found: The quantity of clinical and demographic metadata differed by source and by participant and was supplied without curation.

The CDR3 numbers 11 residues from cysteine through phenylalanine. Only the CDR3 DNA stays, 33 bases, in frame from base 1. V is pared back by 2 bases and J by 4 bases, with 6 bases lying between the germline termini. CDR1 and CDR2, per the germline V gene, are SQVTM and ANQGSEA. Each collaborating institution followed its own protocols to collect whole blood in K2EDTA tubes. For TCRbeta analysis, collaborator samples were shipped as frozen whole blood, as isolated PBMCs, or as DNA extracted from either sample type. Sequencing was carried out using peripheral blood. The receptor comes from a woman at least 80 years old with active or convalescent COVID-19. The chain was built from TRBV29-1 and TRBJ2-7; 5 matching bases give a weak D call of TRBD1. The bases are TGCAGCGTTGAATCAGGGTACGAGCAGTACTTC. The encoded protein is CSVESGYEQYF.